This T cell receptor (beta chain) comes out of a study of blood T cell repertoires in COVID-19. Study context: Donors in the United States, Italy and Spain gave samples during acute or convalescent COVID-19. From T cells, B-cell-depleted T cells, or PBMCs came the material, which was cDNA or gDNA.

Authors' processing steps: Estimation of nucleated cell counts relied on the amplification of reference gene primers. The table came from immunoSEQ multiplex PCR; TCRdb's copy has only in-frame clones and leaves some out. The D gene and trimming were derived from the DNA, and the V and J assignments and clone size from that table. In the table there are more than 65,000 clones, roughly 84% of which are singletons. V lost 3 bases and J lost 2, with 8 bases in between. In germline, CDR1 is LGHDT, CDR2 YNNKEL (reference sequence). The length of the CDR3 is 14 residues. This chain uses TRBV3-1 (or the pseudogene TRBV3-2) with TRBJ1-3; D is ambiguous. Specimen: peripheral blood. This sequence was found in a man aged 50-60 years with acute or convalescent COVID-19. CDR3 loop: CASSHSPAGNTIYF. CDR3 in DNA: TGTGCCAGCAGCCATTCTCCTGCTGGAAACACCATATATTTT.